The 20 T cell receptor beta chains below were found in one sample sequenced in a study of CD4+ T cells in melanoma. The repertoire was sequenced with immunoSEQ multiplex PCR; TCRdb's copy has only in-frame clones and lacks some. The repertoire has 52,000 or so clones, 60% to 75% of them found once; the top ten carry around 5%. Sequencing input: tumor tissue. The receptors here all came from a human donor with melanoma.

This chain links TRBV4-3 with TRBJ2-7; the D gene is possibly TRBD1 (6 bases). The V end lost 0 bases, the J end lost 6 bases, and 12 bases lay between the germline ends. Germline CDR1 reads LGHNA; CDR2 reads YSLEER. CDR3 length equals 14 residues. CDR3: CASSQDTGIGEQYF. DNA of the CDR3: TGCGCCAGCAGCCAAGATACAGGGATTGGCGAGCAGTACTTC.

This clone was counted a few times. This CDR3 reads CASSLATANYGYTF. CDR3 sequence (DNA): TGTGCCAGCAGCTTAGCGACGGCTAACTATGGCTACACCTTC. The chain carries TRBV7-2 and TRBJ1-2; D call uncertain. CDR3 length: 14 residues. Trimming pared 0 bases from V and 0 bases from J, leaving 5 bases between. The germline V gene has CDR1 SGHTA and CDR2 FQGNSA.

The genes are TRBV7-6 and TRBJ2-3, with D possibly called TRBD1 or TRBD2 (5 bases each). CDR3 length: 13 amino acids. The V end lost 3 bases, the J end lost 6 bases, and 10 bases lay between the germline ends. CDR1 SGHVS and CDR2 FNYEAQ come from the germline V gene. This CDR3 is CASSFGTIDTQYF. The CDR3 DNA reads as TGTGCCAGCAGCTTTGGGACCATCGATACGCAGTATTTT. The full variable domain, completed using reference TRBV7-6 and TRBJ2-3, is GAGVSQSPRYKVTKRGQDVALRCDPISGHVSLYWYRQALGQGPEFLTYFNYEAQQDKSGLPNDRFSAERPEGSISTLTIQRTEQRDSAMYRCASSFGTIDTQYFGPGTRLTVL.

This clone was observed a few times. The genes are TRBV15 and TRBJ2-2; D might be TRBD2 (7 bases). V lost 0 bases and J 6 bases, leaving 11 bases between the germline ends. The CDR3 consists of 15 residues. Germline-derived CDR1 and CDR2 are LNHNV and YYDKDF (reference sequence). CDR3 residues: CATSREREGAGELFF. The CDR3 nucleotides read TGTGCCACCAGCAGAGAAAGGGAGGGGGCCGGGGAGCTGTTTTTT.

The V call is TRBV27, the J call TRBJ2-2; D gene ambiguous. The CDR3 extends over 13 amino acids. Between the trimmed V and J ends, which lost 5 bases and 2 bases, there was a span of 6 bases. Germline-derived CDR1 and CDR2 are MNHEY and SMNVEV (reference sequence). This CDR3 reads CASSLHNTGELFF. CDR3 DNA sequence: TGTGCCAGCAGTCTTCATAACACCGGGGAGCTGTTTTTT.

The CDR3, as DNA: TGCAGCGTTTGGCAGAGAGGGTTGATGAACACTGAAGCTTTCTTT. Its protein product is CSVWQRGLMNTEAFF. The chain has TRBV29-1 and TRBJ1-1; D uncertain. Germline V lookup: CDR1 SQVTM, CDR2 ANQGSEA. This CDR3 spans 15 amino acids. V shed 5 bases and J shed 0 bases, with 16 bases lying between them.

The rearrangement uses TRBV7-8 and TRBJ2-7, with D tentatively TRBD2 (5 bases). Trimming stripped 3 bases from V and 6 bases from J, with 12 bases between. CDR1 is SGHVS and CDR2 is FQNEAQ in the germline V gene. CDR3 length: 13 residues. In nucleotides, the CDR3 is TGTGCCAGCAGCTTTGGGAGTAATTTCGAGCAGTACTTC. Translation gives CASSFGSNFEQYF.

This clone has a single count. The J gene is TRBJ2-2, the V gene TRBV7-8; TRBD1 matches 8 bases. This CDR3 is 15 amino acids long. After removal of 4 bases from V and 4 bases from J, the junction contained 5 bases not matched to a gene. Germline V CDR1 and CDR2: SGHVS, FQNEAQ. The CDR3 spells CASSWTGSGTGELFF. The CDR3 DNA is TGTGCCAGCAGCTGGACAGGGTCGGGCACCGGGGAGCTGTTTTTT. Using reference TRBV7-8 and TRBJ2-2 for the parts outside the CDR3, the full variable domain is GAGVSQSPRYKVAKRGQDVALRCDPISGHVSLFWYQQALGQGPEFLTYFQNEAQLDKSGLPSDRFFAERPEGSVSTLKIQRTQQEDSAVYLCASSWTGSGTGELFFGEGSRLTVL.

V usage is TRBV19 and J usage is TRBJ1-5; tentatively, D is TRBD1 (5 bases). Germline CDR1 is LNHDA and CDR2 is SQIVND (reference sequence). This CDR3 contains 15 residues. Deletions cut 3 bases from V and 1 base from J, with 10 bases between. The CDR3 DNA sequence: TGTGCCAGTAGTATTGGGTGGGACAGCAATCAGCCCCAGCATTTT. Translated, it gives CASSIGWDSNQPQHF.

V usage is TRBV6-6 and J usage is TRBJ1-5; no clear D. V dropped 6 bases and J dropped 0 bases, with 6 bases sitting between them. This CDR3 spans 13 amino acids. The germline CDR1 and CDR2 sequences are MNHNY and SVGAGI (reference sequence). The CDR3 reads CASRLYSNQPQHF. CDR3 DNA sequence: TGTGCCAGCAGGCTCTATAGCAATCAGCCCCAGCATTTT.

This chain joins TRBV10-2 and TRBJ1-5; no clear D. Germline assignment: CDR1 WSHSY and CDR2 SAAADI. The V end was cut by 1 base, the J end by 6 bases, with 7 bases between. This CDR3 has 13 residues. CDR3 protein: CASSEFRGQPQHF. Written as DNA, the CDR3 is TGCGCCAGCAGTGAGTTTCGGGGTCAGCCCCAGCATTTT.

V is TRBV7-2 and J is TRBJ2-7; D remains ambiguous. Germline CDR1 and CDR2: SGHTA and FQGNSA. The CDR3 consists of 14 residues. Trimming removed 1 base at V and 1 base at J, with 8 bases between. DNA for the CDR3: TGTGCCAGCAGCTTAGGACTTGTTTCCTACGAGCAGTACTTC. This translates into CASSLGLVSYEQYF.

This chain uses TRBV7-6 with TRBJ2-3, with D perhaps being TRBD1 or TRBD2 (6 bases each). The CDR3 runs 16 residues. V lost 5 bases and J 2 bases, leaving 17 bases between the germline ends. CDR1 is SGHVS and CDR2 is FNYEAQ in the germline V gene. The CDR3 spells CASSAQSPGATDTQYF. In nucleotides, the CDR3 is TGTGCCAGCAGCGCACAATCCCCGGGGGCCACAGATACGCAGTATTTT.

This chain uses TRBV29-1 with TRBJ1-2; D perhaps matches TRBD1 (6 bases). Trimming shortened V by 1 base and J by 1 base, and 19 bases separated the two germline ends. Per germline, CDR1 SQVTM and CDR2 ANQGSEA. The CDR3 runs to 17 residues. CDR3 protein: CSVEGHREALFNYGYTF. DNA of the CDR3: TGCAGCGTTGAAGGGCACAGGGAGGCCCTTTTTAACTATGGCTACACCTTC.

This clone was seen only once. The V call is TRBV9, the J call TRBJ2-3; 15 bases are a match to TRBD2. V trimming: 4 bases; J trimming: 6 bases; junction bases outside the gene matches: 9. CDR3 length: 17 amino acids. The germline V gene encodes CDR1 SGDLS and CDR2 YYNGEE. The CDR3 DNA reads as TGTGCCAGCAGCTGGACTAGCGGGGGGGCGGGTCGGGATACGCAGTATTTT. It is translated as CASSWTSGGAGRDTQYF.

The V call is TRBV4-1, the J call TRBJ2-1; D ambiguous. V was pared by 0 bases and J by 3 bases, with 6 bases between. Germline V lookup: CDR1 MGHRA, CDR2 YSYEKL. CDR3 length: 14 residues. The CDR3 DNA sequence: TGCGCCAGCAGCCAAGATATGGGCTACAATGAGCAGTTCTTC. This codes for CASSQDMGYNEQFF.

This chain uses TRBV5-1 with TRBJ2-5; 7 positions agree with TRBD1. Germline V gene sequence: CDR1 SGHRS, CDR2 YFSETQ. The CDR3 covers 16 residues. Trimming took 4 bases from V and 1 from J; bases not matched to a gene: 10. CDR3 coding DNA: TGCGCCAGCAGCGCCTTAACGACAGGGCTCCAAGAGACCCAGTACTTC. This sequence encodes CASSALTTGLQETQYF.

CDR3 protein: CATDRGYDNEQFF. The DNA of the CDR3 is TGTGCCACCGACAGGGGGTATGACAATGAGCAGTTCTTC. V and J are TRBV7-6 and TRBJ2-1; 9 nucleotides line up with TRBD1. The CDR3 is 13 amino acids. Germline V gene sequence: CDR1 SGHVS, CDR2 FNYEAQ. Trimming removed 10 bases from V and 5 bases from J; junction bases left unmatched: 6.

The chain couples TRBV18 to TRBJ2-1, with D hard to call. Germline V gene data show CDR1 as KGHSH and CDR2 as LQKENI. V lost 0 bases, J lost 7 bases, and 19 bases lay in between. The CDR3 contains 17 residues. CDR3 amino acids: CASSPPEIGPAENEQFF. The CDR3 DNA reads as TGTGCCAGCTCACCACCGGAAATAGGACCGGCGGAAAATGAGCAGTTCTTC.

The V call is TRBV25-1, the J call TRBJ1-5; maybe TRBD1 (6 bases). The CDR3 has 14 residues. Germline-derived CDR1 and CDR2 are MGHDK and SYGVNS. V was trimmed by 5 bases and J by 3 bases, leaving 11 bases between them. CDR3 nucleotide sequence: TGTGCCAGCAGTCCATACAGGGCCAATCAGCCCCAGCATTTT. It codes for CASSPYRANQPQHF.